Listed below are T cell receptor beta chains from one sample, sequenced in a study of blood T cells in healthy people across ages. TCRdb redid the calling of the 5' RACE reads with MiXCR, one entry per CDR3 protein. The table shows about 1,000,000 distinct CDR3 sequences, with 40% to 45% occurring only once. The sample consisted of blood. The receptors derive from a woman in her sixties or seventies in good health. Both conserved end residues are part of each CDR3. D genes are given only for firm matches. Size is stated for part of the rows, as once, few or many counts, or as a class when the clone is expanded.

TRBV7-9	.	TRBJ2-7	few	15	TGTGCCAGCAGCTTAGGAGGACTGGAGCGCTACGAGCAGTACTTC	CASSLGGLERYEQYF
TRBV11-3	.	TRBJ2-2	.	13	TGTGCCAGCAGCCAGTGGAACACCGGGGAGCTGTTTTTT	CASSQWNTGELFF
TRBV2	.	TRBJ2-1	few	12	TGTGCCAGCACCGAGGGGGTCAATGAGCAGTTCTTC	CASTEGVNEQFF
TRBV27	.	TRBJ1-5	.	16	TGTGCCAGCAGTTTAACCGGGACCGAGAAAGTGGAGCCCCAGCATTTT	CASSLTGTEKVEPQHF
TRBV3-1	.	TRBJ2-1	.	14	TGTGCCAGCAGCCAGGGGCATTCTGGCAATGAGCAGTTCTTC	CASSQGHSGNEQFF
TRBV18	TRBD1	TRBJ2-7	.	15	TGTGCCAGCTCAGTTGACAGGGGGGGGATCCACGAGCAGTACTTC	CASSVDRGGIHEQYF
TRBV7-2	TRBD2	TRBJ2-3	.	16	TGTGCCAGCAGCTTAGTTGCGGGAGGGCCACCAGATACGCAGTATTTT	CASSLVAGGPPDTQYF
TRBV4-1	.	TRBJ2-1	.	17	TGCGCCAGCAGCCAAGAAGGCTCGCGGACCTTAAGAGAGACCCAGTTCTTC	CASSQEGSRTLRETQFF
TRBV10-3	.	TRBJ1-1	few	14	TGTGCTATCAAGTCTGGGGGCCTAAACACTGAAGCTTTCTTT	CAIKSGGLNTEAFF
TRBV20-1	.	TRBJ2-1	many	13	TGCAGTGCTAGTTACAAGTCCTACAATGAGCAGTTCTTC	CSASYKSYNEQFF
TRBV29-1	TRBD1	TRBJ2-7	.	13	TGCAGCGTTGAGGGGACAGGGAGCTGCGAGCAGTACTTC	CSVEGTGSCEQYF
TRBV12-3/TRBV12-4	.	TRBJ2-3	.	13	TGTGCCAGCAACCGCCGTAGAGCAGATACGCAGTATTTT	CASNRRRADTQYF
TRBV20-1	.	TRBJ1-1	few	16	TGCAGTGCTAGAGGGCCGGTGGCTCCTACGAACACTGAAGCTTTCTTT	CSARGPVAPTNTEAFF
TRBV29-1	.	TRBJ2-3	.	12	TGCAGCGTTGACTCTGGGACAGATACGCAGTATTTT	CSVDSGTDTQYF
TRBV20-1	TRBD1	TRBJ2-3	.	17	TGCAGTGCTCCCCCCTGGACAGGGGGCTTTAGTATAGATACGCAGTATTTT	CSAPPWTGGFSIDTQYF
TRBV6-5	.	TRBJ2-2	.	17	TGTGCCAGCAGTTATCAGGGCCCATTATTGGGGACCGGGGAGCTGTTTTTT	CASSYQGPLLGTGELFF
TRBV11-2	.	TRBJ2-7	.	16	TGTGCCAGCAGCTTGGGGGGGGTAAGACAGGGGTACGAGCAGTACTTC	CASSLGGVRQGYEQYF
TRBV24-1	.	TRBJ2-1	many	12	TGTGCCACCAGTGGATGGAGCAATGAGCAGTTCTTC	CATSGWSNEQFF
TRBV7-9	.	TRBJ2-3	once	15	TGTGCCAGCAGCTTATACAGGGCTAGCACAGATACGCAGTATTTT	CASSLYRASTDTQYF
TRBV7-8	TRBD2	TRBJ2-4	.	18	TGTGCCAGCAGCACTCGGACTAGCGGTTATTTAGCCAAAAACATTCAGTACTTC	CASSTRTSGYLAKNIQYF
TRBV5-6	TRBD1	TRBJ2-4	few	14	TGTGCCAGCAGCACATGGACAGGGGAAAACATTCAGTACTTC	CASSTWTGENIQYF
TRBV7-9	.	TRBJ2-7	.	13	TGTGCCAGCAGCTCCCCCCAACGACACGAGCAGTACTTC	CASSSPQRHEQYF
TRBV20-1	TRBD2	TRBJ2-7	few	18	TGCAGTGCTAGTCCTTACCTATCAGCGGGAGGAGTGGGGTACGAGCAGTACTTC	CSASPYLSAGGVGYEQYF
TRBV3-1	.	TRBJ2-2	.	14	TGTGCCAGCAAAGGGGCGGGTAACACCGGGGAGCTGTTTTTT	CASKGAGNTGELFF
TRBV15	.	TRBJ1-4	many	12	TGTGCCACCAGCAGTCGTAATGAAAAACTGTTTTTT	CATSSRNEKLFF
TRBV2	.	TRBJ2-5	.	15	TGTGCCAGCACCGCCGTTGGGATCTACTACAATGAGCAGTACTTC	CASTAVGIYYNEQYF
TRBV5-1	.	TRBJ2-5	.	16	TGCGCCAGCAGCTTGGGGCCGGGGACTGGACAAGAGACCCAGTACTTC	CASSLGPGTGQETQYF
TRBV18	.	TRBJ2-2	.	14	TGTGCCAGCTCACCGCTTCTGGACACCGGGGAGCTGTTTTTT	CASSPLLDTGELFF
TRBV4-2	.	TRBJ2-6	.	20	TGTGCCAGCAGCCAAGAATGGGTGGGGCAGAGTCTCTCTGGGGCCAACGTCCTGACTTTC	CASSQEWVGQSLSGANVLTF
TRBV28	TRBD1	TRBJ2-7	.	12	TGTGCCAGCGTGGGGACAGTCTACGAGCAGTACTTC	CASVGTVYEQYF
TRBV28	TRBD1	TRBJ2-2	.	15	TGTGCCAGCAGTCCGGGGACAGCCCGGGGCGGGGAGCTGTTTTTT	CASSPGTARGGELFF
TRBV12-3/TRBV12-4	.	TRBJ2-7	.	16	TGTGCCAGCAGTCCGACTCCTCGGACCAGCTCCTACGAGCAGTACTTC	CASSPTPRTSSYEQYF
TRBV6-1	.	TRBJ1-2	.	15	TGTGCCAGCAGTGAAGGAGGTGAAGAGATCTATGGCTACACCTTC	CASSEGGEEIYGYTF
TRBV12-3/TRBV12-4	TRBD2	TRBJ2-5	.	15	TGTGCCAGCAGTTTAAGCGGGAGATACTACAATGAGCAGTACTTC	CASSLSGRYYNEQYF
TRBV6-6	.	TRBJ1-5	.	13	TGTGCCAGCAGTTACGTTTGGGATCAGCCCCAGCATTTT	CASSYVWDQPQHF
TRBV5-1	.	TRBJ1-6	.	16	TGCGCCAGCAGCTTTTCCCTTGGACAGCGCAATTCACCCCTCCACTTT	CASSFSLGQRNSPLHF
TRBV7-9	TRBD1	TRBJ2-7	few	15	TGTGCCAGCAGCTCCTCGGACAGGGGGTACTACGAGCAGTACTTC	CASSSSDRGYYEQYF
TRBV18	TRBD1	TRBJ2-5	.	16	TGTGCCAGCTCACCGCGTGGACAGGGGGCTGGGGAGACCCAGTACTTC	CASSPRGQGAGETQYF
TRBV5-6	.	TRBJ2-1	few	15	TGTGCCAGCATCCTTCGAGGGAGGGGGCGAGATGAGCAGTTCTTC	CASILRGRGRDEQFF
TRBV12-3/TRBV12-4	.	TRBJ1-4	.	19	TGTGCCAGCAGTTTCTCCAGGTGGGGGGGGCGAGGAACTAATGAAAAACTGTTTTTT	CASSFSRWGGRGTNEKLFF
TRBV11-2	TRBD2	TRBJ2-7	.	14	TGTGCCAGCAGCCGATCTAGCGGGGTCTACGAGCAGTACTTC	CASSRSSGVYEQYF
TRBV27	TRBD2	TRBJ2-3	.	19	TGTGCCAGCAGTTTATGGCAGAGCGGGAGACGACCTAGCACAGATACGCAGTATTTT	CASSLWQSGRRPSTDTQYF
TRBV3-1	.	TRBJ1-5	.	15	TGTGCCAGCAGCCAAGACAGCTATAGCAATCAGCCCCAGCATTTT	CASSQDSYSNQPQHF
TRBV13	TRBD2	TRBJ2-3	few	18	TGTGCCAGCAGCTCTGGACTAGCGGGGTCCCTTAGCACAGATACGCAGTATTTT	CASSSGLAGSLSTDTQYF